This TCR beta chain was captured in a study of cytomegalovirus exposure and HLA in healthy donors. There are 16 residues in the CDR3. J lost 4 bases, V lost 0 bases, and 4 bases had no gene match. The germline V gene encodes CDR1 SGHVS and CDR2 FQNEAQ. Study-level findings and limits: TCR beta chains numbering more than 150 were designated cytomegalovirus-associated.

It was with 60 Vbeta and 13 Jbeta primers that the PCR ran. Sequencing was performed with immunoSEQ multiplex PCR; in TCRdb, only in-frame clones are kept and a portion is missing. The sample lists some 190,000 clones, 80% to 90% occurring once. Comment on this clone: Its target is unknown.

The rearrangement joins TRBV7-8 to TRBJ2-7; 12 bases agree with TRBD2. The receptor comes from a woman aged 30 to 39 in good health and CMV-seronegative. Sequenced sample: PBMCs. The CDR3 region has the DNA TGTGCCAGCAGCTTAGCAAGCGGACTAGCGGGATACGAGCAGTACTTC. Its translation: CASSLASGLAGYEQYF.